This entry lists 5 T cell receptor beta chains sequenced from one sample in a study of blood T cell repertoires in COVID-19. Method: immunoSEQ multiplex PCR; TCRdb's copy keeps in-frame clones and lacks some. The sample includes about 180,000 clones, roughly 83% of them seen just once. The sequenced sample consisted of peripheral blood. The receptors were gathered from a human donor in a cohort sampled during active COVID-19.

The V call is TRBV29-1, the J call TRBJ2-7, with 9 positions matching TRBD1. J gave up 4 bases and V 0 bases, and 1 base lay outside the gene matches. The CDR3 has 13 amino acids. The germline V gene has CDR1 SQVTM and CDR2 ANQGSEA. The CDR3 reads CSVEEQGAYEQYF. The CDR3 DNA sequence: TGCAGCGTTGAAGAACAGGGGGCTTACGAGCAGTACTTC.

The V and J genes are TRBV28 and TRBJ2-7, with TRBD1 identical over 8 bases. The CDR3 contains 15 residues. Trimming cost V 6 bases and J 2 bases; bases outside gene matches: 9. CDR1 is MDHEN and CDR2 is SYDVKM in the germline V gene. Here the CDR3 reads CASSSPGQVTYEQYF. In DNA form, the CDR3 reads TGTGCCAGCAGCTCTCCGGGACAGGTAACCTACGAGCAGTACTTC. Full variable domain (missing parts from reference TRBV28 and TRBJ2-7): DVKVTQSSRYLVKRTGEKVFLECVQDMDHENMFWYRQDPGLGLRLIYFSYDVKMKEKGDIPEGYSVSREKKERFSLILESASTNQTSMYLCASSSPGQVTYEQYFGPGTRLTVT.

The gene calls are TRBV11-2 and TRBJ2-7; D is unclear. The CDR3 is made up of 14 amino acids. Germline assignment: CDR1 SGHAT and CDR2 FQNNGV. V lost 5 bases to trimming and J lost 3 bases, with 14 bases between them. CDR3 coding DNA: TGTGCCAGCAGCCCGCCTGTTCCGGGCTACGAGCAGTACTTC. Encoded protein: CASSPPVPGYEQYF.

The chain uses TRBV5-4 and TRBJ2-1; 10 bases fit TRBD1. The CDR3 covers 14 residues. The junction had 3 bases not matched to a gene; V was cut back by 4 bases and J by 5 bases. From germline, CDR1 is SGHNT and CDR2 YYREEE (reference sequence). The CDR3 loop reads CASSRTGGDNEQFF. CDR3 bases: TGTGCCAGCAGCAGGACAGGGGGGGACAATGAGCAGTTCTTC.

V usage is TRBV12-3 or TRBV12-4 and J usage is TRBJ1-5; 7 nucleotides line up with TRBD1. The CDR3 has 13 amino acids. The V and J ends lost 5 bases and 6 bases, in that order; junction bases with no gene match: 4. CDR3 sequence reads: CASSDNRGQPQHF. The CDR3 DNA follows: TGTGCCAGCAGTGACAACAGGGGTCAGCCCCAGCATTTT.